This T cell receptor beta chain came from a study of T cells in Graves' hyperthyroidism and ophthalmopathy. Points from the study as a whole: A model of 13 V-J features distinguished ophthalmopathy from stable hyperthyroidism. Blood also contained most expanded thyroid clonotypes above 0.001.

RNA transcripts provided the source from which TCR beta CDR3 regions were amplified. With the HTBI primer set, the TCR CDR3 went through a first round of RT-PCR. MiXCR, applied by TCRdb to the multiplex PCR reads, yields one record per CDR3 protein. The sample includes 480,000 or so distinct CDR3 sequences, 46% seen only once; the top ten take around 44%. Details on this clonotype: Its antigen is still unknown.

A patient was excluded if there was uncontrolled infection, other autoimmune disease, pregnancy or lactation. This CDR3 comprises 14 residues. The V and J ends lost 4 bases and 9 bases respectively, with 16 bases between them. CDR1 and CDR2 from the germline V gene are LNHDA and SQIVND (reference sequence). Source material: peripheral blood or thyroid tissue (not recorded which). J is TRBJ2-1 and V is TRBV19; D remains unclear. The TCR was taken from an adult woman with Graves' disease, either hyperthyroidism or ophthalmopathy (not recorded which). The DNA of the CDR3 is TGTGCCAGTAGTAAGGCGCGAGCTCACAGTGAGCAGTTCTTC. Its protein product is CASSKARAHSEQFF.